This TCR beta chain originates from a study of human thymus T cells (dated by TCRdb to 2018 to 2020). Study-level background: The study used 7 or 8 infant thymus samples plus four related peripheral blood samples to characterize TCR alpha and beta repertoires. The cohort included about 6 male and two female infants, with donor ages spanning 7 to 244 days.

CDR1 and CDR2, per the germline V gene (reference sequence), are SEHNR and FQNEAQ. Trimming takes 2 bases off V and 0 bases off J; junction bases not matched to a gene: 9. The CDR3, from cysteine to phenylalanine, totals 19 residues. Just the 57-base CDR3 DNA is kept, in frame starting at base 1. Study-level results and caveats: The related research found that thymic TCR repertoires overlapped highly between unrelated individuals. V and J gene segment usage appeared biased in both thymic and peripheral blood repertoires. On average, thymus samples gave 750,000 to 1,000,000 unique TCRB clonotypes, whereas blood samples gave around 84,000.

Thymus tissue was collected as surgical resects that were removed during corrective cardiac surgery. Immunologically healthy infants undergoing open corrective cardiac surgery for congenital heart defects in Finland were used as donors. Thymocytes were released mechanically from tissue and stored at -70 °C as pellets of 10-30 million cells. A QIAsymphony instrument was used to extract genomic DNA from the frozen cell pellets. With regard to this clone: Its cognate antigen has yet to be identified. Base qualities are missing; no much larger clone stands one base away.

TCRB and TCRAD loci were amplified from a standardized quantity of quality-controlled genomic DNA using the immunoSEQ multiplex PCR assay. Amplicons spanned the V(D)J region at a length sufficient to cover the CDR3 and identify V and J genes. Through the commercial immunoSEQ service, the amplicons were sequenced on an Illumina platform. The authors' analysis ran thus. Primer bias and sequencing errors were corrected using previously described methods, and TCRAD and TCRB definitions followed the IMGT database. Repertoires were analysed with immunoSEQ Analyzer 3.0 and VDJTools, covering basic statistics, V/J segment usage, diversity estimates, rarefaction and pairwise overlap. To estimate diversity, the Chao1, ChaoE, Efron-Thisted, Shannon and inverse Simpson indices were applied, and diversity was also estimated on datasets down-sampled to the smallest sample. Repertoire overlap was assessed by strict matching of CDR3 nucleotide sequence, V gene and J gene, and clustering was done by Jaccard-based multidimensional scaling. TCRdb's version of the immuneACCESS table is confined to in-frame rearrangements and falls short of the full clone set. An unresolved V gene accounts for under half of the shortfall where checked; the remainder is of unknown origin. Clone size and the V and J calls come from that table; the DNA yielded D and trimming. The sample table holds 65,000 to 90,000 clones, of which roughly 94% were seen once. The top ten clones comprise under 0.04% of the sample.

Here the chain combines TRBV7-9 and TRBJ2-6, with 8 bases matching TRBD1. The sequenced sample consisted of thymus tissue. This receptor was identified in a girl under three years old with a congenital heart defect but otherwise immunologically healthy. The DNA sequence reads TGTGCCAGCAGCTTAAAGGCCCGGGACAGGCCCTCTGGGGCCAACGTCCTGACTTTC. Its amino acids are CASSLKARDRPSGANVLTF.